Described below is a single T cell receptor (beta chain) sequence and its context. The sample originates from a study of blood T cell repertoires in COVID-19. About the research overall: From T cells, B-cell-depleted T cells, or PBMCs came the material, which was cDNA or gDNA.

Between the trimmed V and J ends, which lost 4 bases and 5 bases, there was a span of 14 bases. CDR3 length: 13 residues. Germline CDR1 is GTSNPN and CDR2 is SVGIG (reference sequence). The assay was immunoSEQ multiplex PCR, and TCRdb's table has in-frame clones only and misses some. The profile covers 200,000 to 300,000 clones, with more than 85% appearing a single time and under 10% taken by the ten largest. This chain uses TRBV30 with TRBJ2-5; tentative D call: TRBD2 (5 bases). The receptor's source is a man aged 35 to 55 who had recovered from COVID-19. Sequencing used PBMCs or T cells enriched from blood (not recorded which). The CDR3 DNA follows: TGTGCCTGGAAACTAAGTGGGAGTGAGACCCAGTACTTC. As protein: CAWKLSGSETQYF.